This T cell receptor (beta chain) derives from a study of long-term antiretroviral therapy in people with HIV. Germline trimming cut 1 base from V and 8 bases from J; bases unmatched to any gene: 4. Per the germline V gene, CDR1 is LNHDA and CDR2 is SQIVND (reference sequence). CDR3 length: 13 residues. The authors ran the immunoSEQ assay, v3.0, at survey level. Here immunoSEQ multiplex PCR was the method, and the copy in TCRdb shows in-frame clones only, minus some. Of around 13,000 clones listed, 65% to 80% are singletons. This chain uses TRBV19 with TRBJ1-1; 7 nucleotides agree with TRBD1. The TCR was taken from a man aged 35 to 55 with HIV. The specimen comprised unsorted PBMCs, sampled 3.1 years after starting antiretroviral therapy. CDR3 residues: CASSIGTGWEAFF. Here the CDR3 DNA reads TGTGCCAGTAGTATAGGGACAGGCTGGGAAGCTTTCTTT.